Described below is a single TCR beta chain sequence and its context. The antigen is not known. Profiling relied on immunoSEQ multiplex PCR, and the TCRdb table lists in-frame clones only, not all of them. The sample carries 55,000 to 70,000 clones, more than 65% recorded once. This sample was taken from a study of a mutant IDH1 vaccine in newly diagnosed glioma. Study-level findings and limits: The study observed vaccine-induced immune responses in around 94% of patients.

Time point: baseline, week 1 (first vaccination visit). This sample's treatment: pre-vaccination baseline after standard-of-care therapy. Germline loops: CDR1 SNHLY, CDR2 FYNNEI. The CDR3 has 15 residues. V dropped 6 bases and J dropped 2; count of bases not matched to a gene: 5. This TCR came from a man in his fifties or sixties with glioma. This chain uses TRBV2 with TRBJ2-5; TRBD2 aligns across 11 bases. This specimen was PBMCs, taken from a glioma patient treated with radiotherapy, temozolomide or both. The CDR3 loop is CASRSSGGSQETQYF. The CDR3 nucleotides read TGTGCCAGCAGGTCTAGCGGGGGGTCACAAGAGACCCAGTACTTC.